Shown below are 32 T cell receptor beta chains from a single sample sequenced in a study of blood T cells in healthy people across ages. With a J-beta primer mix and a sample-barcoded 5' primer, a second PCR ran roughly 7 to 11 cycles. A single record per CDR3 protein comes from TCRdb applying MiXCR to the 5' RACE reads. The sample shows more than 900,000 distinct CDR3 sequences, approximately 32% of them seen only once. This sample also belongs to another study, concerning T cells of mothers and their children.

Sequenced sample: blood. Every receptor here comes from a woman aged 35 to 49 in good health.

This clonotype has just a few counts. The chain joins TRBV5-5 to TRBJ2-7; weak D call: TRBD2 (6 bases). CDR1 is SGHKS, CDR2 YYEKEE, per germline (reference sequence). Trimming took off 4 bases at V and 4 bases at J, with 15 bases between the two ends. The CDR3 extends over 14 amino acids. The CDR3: CASSLQEGPYEQYF. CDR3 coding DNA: TGTGCCAGCAGCCTCCAGGAGGGCCCATACGAGCAGTACTTC.

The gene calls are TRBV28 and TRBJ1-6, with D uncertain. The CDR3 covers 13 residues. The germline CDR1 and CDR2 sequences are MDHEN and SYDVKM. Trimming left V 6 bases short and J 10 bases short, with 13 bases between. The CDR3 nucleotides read TGTGCCAGCAGATTTGGAGAAATGTCACCCCTCCACTTT. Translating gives CASRFGEMSPLHF.

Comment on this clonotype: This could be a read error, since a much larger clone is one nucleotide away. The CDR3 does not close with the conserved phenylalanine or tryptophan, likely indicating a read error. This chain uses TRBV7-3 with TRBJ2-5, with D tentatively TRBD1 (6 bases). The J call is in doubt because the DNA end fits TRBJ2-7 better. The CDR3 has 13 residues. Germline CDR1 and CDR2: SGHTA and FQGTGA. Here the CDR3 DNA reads TGTGCCAGCAGCCGTCAGGGGAACCACGAGCAGTACCTC. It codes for CASSRQGNHEQYL.

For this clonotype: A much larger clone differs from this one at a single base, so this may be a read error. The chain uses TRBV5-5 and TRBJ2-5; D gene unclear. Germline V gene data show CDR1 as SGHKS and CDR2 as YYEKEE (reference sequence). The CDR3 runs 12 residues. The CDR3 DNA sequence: TGTGCCGGCAGCCCGTTCCAAGAGACCCAGTACTTC. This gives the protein CAGSPFQETQYF.

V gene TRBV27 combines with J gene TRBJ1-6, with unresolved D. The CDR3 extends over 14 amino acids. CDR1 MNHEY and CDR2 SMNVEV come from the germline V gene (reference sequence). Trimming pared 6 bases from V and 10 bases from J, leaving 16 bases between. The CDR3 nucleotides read TGTGCCAGCAGAGCCGAGGGTTATCACTCACCCCTCCACTTT. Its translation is CASRAEGYHSPLHF.

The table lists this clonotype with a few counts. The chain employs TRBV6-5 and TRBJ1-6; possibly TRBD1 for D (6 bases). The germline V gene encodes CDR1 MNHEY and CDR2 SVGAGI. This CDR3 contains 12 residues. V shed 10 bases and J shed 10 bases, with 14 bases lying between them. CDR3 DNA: TGTGCCACACGACAGGTCAGGTCACCCCTCCACTTT. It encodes CATRQVRSPLHF.

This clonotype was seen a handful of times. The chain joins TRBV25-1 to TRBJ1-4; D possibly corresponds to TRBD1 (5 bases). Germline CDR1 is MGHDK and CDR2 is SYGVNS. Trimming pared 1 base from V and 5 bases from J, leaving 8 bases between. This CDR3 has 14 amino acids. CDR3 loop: CASSESGWNEKLFF. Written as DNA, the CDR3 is TGTGCCAGCAGTGAATCAGGGTGGAATGAAAAACTGTTTTTT.

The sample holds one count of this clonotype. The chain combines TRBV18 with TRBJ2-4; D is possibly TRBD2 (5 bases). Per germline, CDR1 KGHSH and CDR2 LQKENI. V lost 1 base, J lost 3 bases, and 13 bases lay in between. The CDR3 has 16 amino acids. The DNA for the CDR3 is TGTGCCAGCTCACCACGGCAAGCGGCGGACAAAAACATTCAGTACTTC. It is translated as CASSPRQAADKNIQYF.

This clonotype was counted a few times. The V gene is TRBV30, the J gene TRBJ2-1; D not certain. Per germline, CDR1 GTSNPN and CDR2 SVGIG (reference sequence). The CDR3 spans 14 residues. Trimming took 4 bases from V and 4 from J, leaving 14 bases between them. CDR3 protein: CAWNVGTAYNEQFF. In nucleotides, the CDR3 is TGTGCCTGGAACGTAGGTACAGCGTACAATGAGCAGTTCTTC. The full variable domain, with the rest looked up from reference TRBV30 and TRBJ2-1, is SQTIHQWPATLVQPVGSPLSLECTVEGTSNPNLYWYRQAAGRGLQLLFYSVGIGQISSEVPQNLSASRPQDRQFILSSKKLLLSDSGFYLCAWNVGTAYNEQFFGPGTRLTVL.

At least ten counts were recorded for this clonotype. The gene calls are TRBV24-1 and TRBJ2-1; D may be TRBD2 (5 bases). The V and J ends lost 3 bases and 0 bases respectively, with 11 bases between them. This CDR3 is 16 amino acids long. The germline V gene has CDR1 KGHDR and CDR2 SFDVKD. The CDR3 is CATSDKAASSYNEQFF. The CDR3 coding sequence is TGTGCCACCAGTGATAAAGCGGCGAGCTCCTACAATGAGCAGTTCTTC.

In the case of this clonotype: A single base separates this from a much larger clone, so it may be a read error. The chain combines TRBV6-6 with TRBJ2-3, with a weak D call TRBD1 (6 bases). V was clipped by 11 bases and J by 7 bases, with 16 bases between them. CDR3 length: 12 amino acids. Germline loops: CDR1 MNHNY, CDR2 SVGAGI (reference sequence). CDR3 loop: CACRQGLYTQYF. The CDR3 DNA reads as TGTGCCTGCCGCCAGGGGCTATATACGCAGTATTTT.

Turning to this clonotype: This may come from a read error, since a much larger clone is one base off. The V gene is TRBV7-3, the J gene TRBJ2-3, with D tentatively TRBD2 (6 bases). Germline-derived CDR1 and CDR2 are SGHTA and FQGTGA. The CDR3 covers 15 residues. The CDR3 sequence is CASSKTAGRTDAQYF. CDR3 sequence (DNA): TGTGCCAGCAGCAAAACGGCGGGGCGCACAGATGCGCAGTATTTT. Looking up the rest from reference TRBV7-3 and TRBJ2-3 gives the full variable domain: GAGVSQTPSNKVTEKGKYVELRCDPISGHTALYWYRQSLGQGPEFLIYFQGTGAADDSGLPNDRFFAVRPEGSVSTLKIQRTERGDSAVYLCASSKTAGRTDAQYFGPGTRLTVL.

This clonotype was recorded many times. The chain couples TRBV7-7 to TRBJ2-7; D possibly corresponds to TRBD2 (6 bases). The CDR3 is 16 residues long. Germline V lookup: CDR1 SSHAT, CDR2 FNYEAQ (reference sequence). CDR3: CASPDWLGGNQYEQYF. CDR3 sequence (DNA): TGTGCTAGCCCCGATTGGTTGGGGGGAAATCAATACGAGCAGTACTTC. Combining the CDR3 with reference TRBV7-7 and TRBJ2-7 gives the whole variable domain GAGVSQSPRYKVTKRGQDVTLRCDPISSHATLYWYQQALGQGPEFLTYFNYEAQPDKSGLPSDRFSAERPEGSISTLTIQRTEQRDSAMYRCASPDWLGGNQYEQYFGPGTRLTVT.

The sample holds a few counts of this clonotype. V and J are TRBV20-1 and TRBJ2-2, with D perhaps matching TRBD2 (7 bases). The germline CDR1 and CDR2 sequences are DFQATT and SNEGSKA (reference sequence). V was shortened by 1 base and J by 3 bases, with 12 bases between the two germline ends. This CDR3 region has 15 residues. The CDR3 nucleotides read TGCAGTGCTAGAGTCGGGGAGGGGGACACCGGGGAGCTGTTTTTT. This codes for CSARVGEGDTGELFF.

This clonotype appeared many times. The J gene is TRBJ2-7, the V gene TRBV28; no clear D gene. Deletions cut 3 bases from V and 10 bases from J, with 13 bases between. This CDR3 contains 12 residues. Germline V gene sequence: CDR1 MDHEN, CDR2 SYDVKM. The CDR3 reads CASSFPGGIQYF. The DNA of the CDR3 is TGTGCCAGCAGTTTCCCGGGCGGTATTCAGTACTTC.

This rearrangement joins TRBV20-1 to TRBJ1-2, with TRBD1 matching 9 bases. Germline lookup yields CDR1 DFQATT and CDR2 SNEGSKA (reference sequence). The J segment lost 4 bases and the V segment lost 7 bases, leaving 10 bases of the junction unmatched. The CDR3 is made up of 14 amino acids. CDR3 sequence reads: CSVGGQGNPYGYTF. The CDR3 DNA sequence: TGCAGTGTAGGAGGACAGGGGAATCCCTATGGCTACACCTTC.

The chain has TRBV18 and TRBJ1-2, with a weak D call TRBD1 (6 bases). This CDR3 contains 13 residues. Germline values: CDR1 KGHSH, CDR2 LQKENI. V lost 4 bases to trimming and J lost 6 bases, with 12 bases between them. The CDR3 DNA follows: TGTGCCAGCTCACAGGGACACTCGGATGGCTACACCTTC. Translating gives CASSQGHSDGYTF.

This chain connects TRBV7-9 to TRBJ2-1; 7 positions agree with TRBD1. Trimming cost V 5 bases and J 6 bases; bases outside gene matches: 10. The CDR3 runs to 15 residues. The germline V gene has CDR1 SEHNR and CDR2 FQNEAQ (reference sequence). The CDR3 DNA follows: TGTGCCAGCAGCCTCGACAGGGTGTTTAGCAATGAGCAGTTCTTC. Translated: CASSLDRVFSNEQFF. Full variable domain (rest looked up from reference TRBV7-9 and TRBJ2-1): DTGVSQNPRHKITKRGQNVTFRCDPISEHNRLYWYRQTLGQGPEFLTYFQNEAQLEKSRLLSDRFSAERPKGSFSTLEIQRTEQGDSAMYLCASSLDRVFSNEQFFGPGTRLTVL.

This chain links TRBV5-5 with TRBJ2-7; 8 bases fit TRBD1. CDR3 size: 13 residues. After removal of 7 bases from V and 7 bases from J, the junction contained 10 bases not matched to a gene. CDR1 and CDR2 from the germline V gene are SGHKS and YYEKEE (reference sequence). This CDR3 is CASHQDRDNEQYF. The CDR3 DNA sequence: TGTGCCAGCCACCAGGACAGGGACAATGAGCAGTACTTC.

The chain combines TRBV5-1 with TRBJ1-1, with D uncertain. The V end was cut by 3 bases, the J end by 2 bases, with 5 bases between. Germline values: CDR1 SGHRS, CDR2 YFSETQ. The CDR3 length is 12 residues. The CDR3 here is CASSWENTEAFF. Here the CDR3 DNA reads TGCGCCAGCAGCTGGGAAAACACTGAAGCTTTCTTT.

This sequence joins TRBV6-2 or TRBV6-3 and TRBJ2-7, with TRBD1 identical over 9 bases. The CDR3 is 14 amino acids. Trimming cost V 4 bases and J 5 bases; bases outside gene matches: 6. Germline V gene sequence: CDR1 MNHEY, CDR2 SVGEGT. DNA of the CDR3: TGTGCCAGCAGTTTCCTCAGGACAGGGGACGAGCAGTACTTC. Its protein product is CASSFLRTGDEQYF.

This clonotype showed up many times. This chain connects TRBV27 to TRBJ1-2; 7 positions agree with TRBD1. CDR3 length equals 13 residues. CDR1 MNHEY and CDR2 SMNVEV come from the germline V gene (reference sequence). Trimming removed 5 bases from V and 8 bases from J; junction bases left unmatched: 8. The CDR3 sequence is CASSVGTGVGYTF. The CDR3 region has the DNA TGTGCCAGCAGTGTGGGAACAGGGGTAGGCTACACCTTC.

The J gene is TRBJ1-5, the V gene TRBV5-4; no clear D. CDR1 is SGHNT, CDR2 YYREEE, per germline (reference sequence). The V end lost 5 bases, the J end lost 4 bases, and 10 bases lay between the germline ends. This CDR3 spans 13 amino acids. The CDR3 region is CASSSDWNQPQHF. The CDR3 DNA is TGTGCCAGCAGTTCCGACTGGAATCAGCCCCAGCATTTT. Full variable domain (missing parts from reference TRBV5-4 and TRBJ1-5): ETGVTQSPTHLIKTRGQQVTLRCSSQSGHNTVSWYQQALGQGPQFIFQYYREEENGRGNFPPRFSGLQFPNYSSELNVNALELDDSALYLCASSSDWNQPQHFGDGTRLSIL.

Written as DNA, the CDR3 is TGTGCCAGCAGCCCCACGGTTCATAATTCACCCCTCCACTTT. Translating gives CASSPTVHNSPLHF. The chain is built from TRBV5-5 and TRBJ1-6; D remains ambiguous. The germline CDR1 and CDR2 sequences are SGHKS and YYEKEE (reference sequence). V shed 4 bases and J shed 5 bases, with 10 bases lying between them. The CDR3 is made up of 14 amino acids. Full variable domain (remainder filled in from reference TRBV5-5 and TRBJ1-6): DAGVTQSPTHLIKTRGQQVTLRCSPISGHKSVSWYQQVLGQGPQFIFQYYEKEERGRGNFPDRFSARQFPNYSSELNVNALLLGDSALYLCASSPTVHNSPLHFGNGTRLTVT.

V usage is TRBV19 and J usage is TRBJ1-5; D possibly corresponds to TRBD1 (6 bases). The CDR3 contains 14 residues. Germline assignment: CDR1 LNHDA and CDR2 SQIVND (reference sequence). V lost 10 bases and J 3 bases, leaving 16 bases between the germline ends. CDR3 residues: CAISQGGNNQPQHF. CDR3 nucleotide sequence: TGTGCCATTTCGCAAGGGGGAAACAATCAGCCCCAGCATTTT.

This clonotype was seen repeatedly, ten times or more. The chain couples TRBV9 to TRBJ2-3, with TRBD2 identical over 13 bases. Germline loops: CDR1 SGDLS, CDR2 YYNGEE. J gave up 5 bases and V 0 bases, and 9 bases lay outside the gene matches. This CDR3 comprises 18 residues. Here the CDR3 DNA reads TGTGCCAGCAGCGTAGGTGTCAAAGGGACTAGCGGGGTAGATACGCAGTATTTT. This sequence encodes CASSVGVKGTSGVDTQYF.

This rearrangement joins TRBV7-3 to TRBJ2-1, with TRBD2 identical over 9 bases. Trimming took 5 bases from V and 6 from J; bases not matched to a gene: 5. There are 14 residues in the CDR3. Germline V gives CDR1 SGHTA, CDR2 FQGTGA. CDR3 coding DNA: TGTGCCAGCAGCGGCGGGGGGGCATTCAATGAGCAGTTCTTC. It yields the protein CASSGGGAFNEQFF.

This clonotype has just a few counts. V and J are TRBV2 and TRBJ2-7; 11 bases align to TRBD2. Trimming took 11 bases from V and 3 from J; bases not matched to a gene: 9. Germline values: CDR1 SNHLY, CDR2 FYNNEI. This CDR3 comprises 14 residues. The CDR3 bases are TGTGCCGGGGTTCGACTAGCGGGGAGCTACGAGCAGTACTTC. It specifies CAGVRLAGSYEQYF.

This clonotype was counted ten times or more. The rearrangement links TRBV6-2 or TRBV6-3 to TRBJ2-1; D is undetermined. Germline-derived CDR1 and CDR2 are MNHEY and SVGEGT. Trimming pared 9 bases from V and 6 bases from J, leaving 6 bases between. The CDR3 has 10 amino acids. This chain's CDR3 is CASRSNEQFF. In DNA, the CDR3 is TGTGCCAGTAGGAGCAATGAGCAGTTCTTC.

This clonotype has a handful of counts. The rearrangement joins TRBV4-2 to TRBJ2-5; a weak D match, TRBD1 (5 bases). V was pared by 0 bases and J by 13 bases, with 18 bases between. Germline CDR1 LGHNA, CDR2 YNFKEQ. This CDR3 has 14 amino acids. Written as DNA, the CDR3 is TGTGCCAGCAGCCAAGATTTGGCTACACAGGCGCTGTACTTC. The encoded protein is CASSQDLATQALYF.

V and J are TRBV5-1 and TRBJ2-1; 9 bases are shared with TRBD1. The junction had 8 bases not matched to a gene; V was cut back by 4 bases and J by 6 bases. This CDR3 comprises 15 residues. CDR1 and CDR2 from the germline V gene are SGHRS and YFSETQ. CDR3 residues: CASSIPGTGLNEQFF. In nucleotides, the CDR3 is TGCGCCAGCAGCATCCCCGGGACAGGGCTCAATGAGCAGTTCTTC.

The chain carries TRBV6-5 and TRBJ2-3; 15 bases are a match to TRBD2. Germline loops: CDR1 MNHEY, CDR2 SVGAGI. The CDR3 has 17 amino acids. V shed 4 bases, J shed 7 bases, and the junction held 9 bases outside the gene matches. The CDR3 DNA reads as TGTGCCAGCAGTTCGAGGACTAGCGGGGGGGATAGGAATACGCAGTATTTT. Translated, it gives CASSSRTSGGDRNTQYF.